These T cell receptor beta chains were read from a single sample in a study of cytomegalovirus exposure and HLA in healthy donors. Profiling relied on immunoSEQ multiplex PCR, and the TCRdb table lists in-frame clones only, not all of them. The data show 150,000 to 200,000 clones, around nine tenths seen once. What was sequenced was PBMCs. The receptors were gathered from a woman in her 30s in good health and CMV-seronegative. CDR3s leave out the opening cysteine and the closing phenylalanine or tryptophan. D genes are given only for firm matches.

>TRBV14|.
ASSQEGAAYEQY
>TRBV10-2|TRBD1
ASRQGQGALKTEAF
>TRBV2|TRBD2
ASSAPGTSGQETQY
>TRBV18|TRBD1
ASQDRVKGYT
>TRBV27|TRBD1
ASSGQGNQPQH
>TRBV2|.
ASLRLSSGNTIY
>TRBV30|.
AWSTQGLIAKNIQY
>TRBV7-9|.
ASTHGGSPLH
>TRBV5-1|.
ASSSRTGNTEAF
>TRBV5-6|.
ASSLDQGGTEAF
>TRBV9|TRBD2
ASSVAVLAGGADTQY
>TRBV7-9|TRBD1
ATRGQGADEQY
>TRBV9|TRBD1
ASSVDDRATLNEQF
>TRBV6-5|.
ASSYSSYSVEAF
>TRBV5-1|TRBD2
ASSLPGLAGSEQF
>TRBV6-1|.
ASSERQWNTEAF
>TRBV2|.
ALTRTASYEQY
>TRBV2|.
ASRGNRESSSYEQY
>TRBV2|.
ANSGGTRGNEQF
>TRBV27|.
ASSFSRGTTGELF
>TRBV2|TRBD2
ASTTTSSGGGTDTQY
>TRBV18|.
ASSPNAGQTGELF
>TRBV29-1|TRBD1
SINRGNTEAF
>TRBV11-2|TRBD2
ASSLTSGSYEQY
>TRBV27|.
ASSYSHSYRVVSDTGELF
>TRBV5-6|TRBD1
ASSLAHRGRTGELF
>TRBV4-1|TRBD1
ASSLGTGASYEQY
>TRBV10-1|.
ASSAGGY
>TRBV5-6|TRBD1
ASSQTGGQVDGYT
>TRBV2|TRBD2
ASSYSGRYQETQY
>TRBV27|TRBD1
ASSYSAGTVGLYGYT
>TRBV10-3|TRBD1
AISEGDRVNEKLF
>TRBV2|.
ASSPVREGET
>TRBV4-3|.
ASSQVIMAANEQF
>TRBV5-1|TRBD1
ASSRWDRTNYGYT
>TRBV4-1|.
ASSQDRQGSYGYT
>TRBV4-1|TRBD1
ASSIPGQLYEQY
>TRBV19|TRBD1
ASRLGQGGYEQY
>TRBV15|TRBD2
ATSPTGTTYQETQY
>TRBV4-3|.
ASSQGPQGSEAF
>TRBV5-1|TRBD2
ASRISGGAVTDTQY
>TRBV19|.
ASSIGSGNTIY
>TRBV9|.
ASSVYEAASYGYT
>TRBV6-1|TRBD2
ASSEVSGGGTGELF
>TRBV11-2|TRBD2
ASSPRLAGALSYEQY
>TRBV9|TRBD2
ASGLAGNNEQF
>TRBV7-8|.
ASSLSGNTEAF
>TRBV7-6|TRBD2
ASSFGTSGANEQF
>TRBV7-9|.
ASSPGTTQETQY
>TRBV6-5|.
ASSSSGFYGYT
>TRBV7-9|TRBD2
ASSPDRLAGNTDTQY
>TRBV19|.
ASSKGANHYGYT
>TRBV27|TRBD1
ASSPAGSWTGVGGNTEAF
>TRBV27|.
ASSLSTAYSSYEQY
>TRBV9|.
ASGPVTSGNTIY
>TRBV19|.
ASSVLHGGEKLF
>TRBV4-3|.
ASSQDSSNTGELF
>TRBV6-1|.
ASSGTGSEKLF
>TRBV18|.
ASSPRRGTYEQY